This passage covers 32 T cell receptor beta chains from one sample sequenced in a study of T cell responses to AZD1222 COVID-19 vaccine. Produced via immunoSEQ multiplex PCR; TCRdb's table is partial and in-frame only. In the table there are 90,000 to 150,000 clones, approximately 90% of which are singletons. This sample comprised peripheral blood, obtained on day 0 of AZD1222 vaccination. These receptors all come from an adult in good health.

The chain links TRBV9 to TRBJ2-1, with TRBD2 as a possible D gene (6 bases). The CDR3 consists of 15 residues. V was shortened by 0 bases and J by 3 bases, with 10 bases between the two germline ends. CDR1 SGDLS and CDR2 YYNGEE come from the germline V gene. The CDR3 protein is CASSVVPGDYNEQFF. The DNA of the CDR3 is TGTGCCAGCAGCGTAGTCCCGGGAGACTACAATGAGCAGTTCTTC.

This chain connects TRBV30 to TRBJ2-7; 12 nucleotides agree with TRBD1. Trimming removed 5 bases from V and 6 bases from J; junction bases left unmatched: 5. This CDR3 region has 13 residues. From germline, CDR1 is GTSNPN and CDR2 SVGIG (reference sequence). Here the CDR3 reads CAWQPGQGAEQYF. DNA of the CDR3: TGTGCCTGGCAACCGGGACAGGGGGCCGAGCAGTACTTC.

Only one count was recorded for this clone. V usage is TRBV5-1 and J usage is TRBJ1-2; D uncertain. Trimming shortened V by 2 bases and J by 2 bases, and 7 bases separated the two germline ends. This CDR3 spans 13 amino acids. Germline CDR1 reads SGHRS; CDR2 reads YFSETQ. The CDR3 DNA reads TGCGCCAGCAGCTTCGAAAGGAACTATGGCTACACCTTC. Residues: CASSFERNYGYTF.

CDR3 loop: CASSLSRDQPQHF. CDR3 bases: TGTGCCAGCAGCTTGTCGAGGGATCAGCCCCAGCATTTT. This chain uses TRBV5-8 with TRBJ1-5; D is ambiguous. This CDR3 region has 13 residues. Deletions cut 1 base from V and 5 bases from J, with 7 bases between. The V gene's germline CDR1 is SGHTS and CDR2 YDEGEE.

This clone was picked up a small number of times. The chain has TRBV10-3 and TRBJ1-5; D gene uncertain. CDR1 ENHRY and CDR2 SYGVKD come from the germline V gene. The CDR3 totals 15 residues. V lost 4 bases and J lost 3, with 13 bases in between. Here the CDR3 DNA reads TGTGCCATCAGTGGGGTTAACAGTTACAATCAGCCCCAGCATTTT. This encodes CAISGVNSYNQPQHF.

The gene calls are TRBV28 and TRBJ2-3; D uncertain. This CDR3 has 14 residues. Deletions cut 6 bases from V and 2 bases from J, with 12 bases between. The germline gives CDR1 MDHEN, CDR2 SYDVKM. The DNA for the CDR3 is TGTGCCAGCAGCACCACTACTTCCACAGATACGCAGTATTTT. It specifies CASSTTTSTDTQYF.

The rearrangement joins TRBV27 to TRBJ1-2; 8 positions match TRBD1. The CDR3 sequence is 13 residues long. Germline values: CDR1 MNHEY, CDR2 SMNVEV (reference sequence). Trimming cost V 7 bases and J 6 bases; bases outside gene matches: 7. The CDR3 here is CASIGQGFDGYTF. The CDR3, as DNA: TGTGCCAGCATTGGACAGGGTTTTGATGGCTACACCTTC.

The V gene is TRBV6-6, the J gene TRBJ1-1; D uncertain. Germline V gene data show CDR1 as MNHNY and CDR2 as SVGAGI (reference sequence). There are 13 residues in the CDR3. The germline V and J ends were trimmed by 11 bases and 0 bases, with 13 bases remaining between them. CDR3 bases: TGTGCCGTAAAGGGCCAAATGAACACTGAAGCTTTCTTT. It is translated as CAVKGQMNTEAFF.

This clone has a single count. The chain joins TRBV2 to TRBJ2-2; no reliable D call. The germline V gene encodes CDR1 SNHLY and CDR2 FYNNEI. Trimming left V 7 bases short and J 2 bases short, with 8 bases between. The CDR3 totals 13 residues. The DNA for the CDR3 is TGTGCCAGCACAATGGAAAACACCGGGGAGCTGTTTTTT. This translates into CASTMENTGELFF.

This chain connects TRBV27 to TRBJ1-3; 7 nucleotides agree with TRBD1. The CDR3 contains 18 residues. V was pared by 2 bases and J by 4 bases, with 14 bases of the junction left unmatched. The germline gives CDR1 MNHEY, CDR2 SMNVEV (reference sequence). The CDR3 loop is CASSLTGDSSRWGNTIYF. In DNA form, the CDR3 reads TGTGCCAGCAGTTTAACAGGGGACAGCTCCCGGTGGGGAAACACCATATATTTT.

The chain carries TRBV6-5 and TRBJ2-3; D could derive from TRBD1 or TRBD2 (5 bases each). V lost 6 bases and J 2 bases, leaving 12 bases between the germline ends. Germline V lookup: CDR1 MNHEY, CDR2 SVGAGI. The CDR3 extends over 14 amino acids. CDR3 residues: CASRPRGLTDTQYF. DNA of the CDR3: TGTGCCAGCAGACCGAGGGGTCTCACAGATACGCAGTATTTT.

The chain is built from TRBV6-4 and TRBJ1-1; 10 positions match TRBD1. The junction had 6 bases not matched to a gene; V was cut back by 3 bases and J by 5 bases. Germline V gene sequence: CDR1 MRHNA, CDR2 SNTAGT. The CDR3 sequence is 15 residues long. The DNA of the CDR3 is TGTGCCAGCAGTGATGGGACAGGGGTTCGAACTGAAGCTTTCTTT. Translation gives CASSDGTGVRTEAFF.

The sample holds a few counts of this clone. The chain has TRBV20-1 and TRBJ1-2; no clear D. Germline V gives CDR1 DFQATT, CDR2 SNEGSKA (reference sequence). CDR3 size: 11 residues. Trimming removed 3 bases from V and 3 bases from J, with 5 bases in between. For the CDR3, the DNA is TGCAGTGCTAGGGAGGACTATGGCTACACCTTC. Protein product: CSAREDYGYTF.

The V gene is TRBV27, the J gene TRBJ1-6, with TRBD1 identical over 9 bases. Germline-derived CDR1 and CDR2 are MNHEY and SMNVEV (reference sequence). V lost 3 bases to trimming and J lost 9 bases; unmatched junction nucleotides: 6. The CDR3 extends over 15 amino acids. CDR3 in DNA: TGTGCCAGCAGTTTTGGCGGGACAGGGTCTTCACCCCTCCACTTT. This gives the protein CASSFGGTGSSPLHF.

As to this clone: Sequence at one end of the junction differs from germline and may be a read error. The chain joins TRBV7-9 to TRBJ2-7, with D perhaps matching TRBD1 (6 bases). Germline V gives CDR1 SEHNR, CDR2 FQNEAQ (reference sequence). The CDR3 has 13 residues. The CDR3 here is CASSLAQGQGRIF. CDR3 nucleotide sequence: TGTGCCAGCAGCTTAGCGCAGGGGCAGGGTAGGATCTTC. Full variable domain (remainder filled in from reference TRBV7-9 and TRBJ2-7): DTGVSQNPRHKITKRGQNVTFRCDPISEHNRLYWYRQTLGQGPEFLTYFQNEAQLEKSRLLSDRFSAERPKGSFSTLEIQRTEQGDSAMYLCASSLAQGQGRIFGPGTRLTVT.

The chain has TRBV30 and TRBJ2-2; D remains unclear. V dropped 3 bases and J dropped 6 bases, with 8 bases sitting between them. CDR1 GTSNPN and CDR2 SVGIG come from the germline V gene (reference sequence). The CDR3 contains 12 residues. The CDR3: CAWSVQSGELFF. The CDR3 DNA reads as TGTGCCTGGAGCGTTCAATCCGGGGAGCTGTTTTTT.

This clone has more than one count but fewer than ten. V gene TRBV10-3 combines with J gene TRBJ2-1, with 7 bases identical to TRBD1. V trimming: 0 bases; J trimming: 0 bases; junction bases outside the gene matches: 5. This CDR3 is built from 17 residues. Germline CDR1 ENHRY, CDR2 SYGVKD. DNA for the CDR3: TGTGCCATCAGTGAGTCCCGACAGGGCAGCTCCTACAATGAGCAGTTCTTC. It specifies CAISESRQGSSYNEQFF.

This rearrangement joins TRBV3-1 (or the pseudogene TRBV3-2) to TRBJ2-7; D is possibly TRBD2 (5 bases). The V gene lost 1 base and the J gene lost 6 bases, with 10 bases spanning the gap. The CDR3 consists of 13 residues. In germline, CDR1 is LGHDT, CDR2 YNNKEL (reference sequence). The CDR3 region is CASSQVTRVEQYF. The CDR3 DNA sequence: TGTGCCAGCAGCCAAGTCACTAGAGTCGAGCAGTACTTC.

The genes are TRBV3-1 (or the pseudogene TRBV3-2) and TRBJ2-1; 12 bases map to TRBD2. The junction had 3 bases not matched to a gene; V was cut back by 3 bases and J by 6 bases. The CDR3 is made up of 15 amino acids. The germline gives CDR1 LGHDT, CDR2 YNNKEL (reference sequence). The CDR3 coding sequence is TGTGCCAGCAGCCATAGGACTAGCGGGGTCAATGAGCAGTTCTTC. Translated: CASSHRTSGVNEQFF.

The chain carries TRBV18 and TRBJ2-1; 7 nucleotides align to TRBD1. V shed 7 bases, J shed 5 bases, and the junction held 11 bases outside the gene matches. The CDR3 runs to 15 residues. The germline V gene encodes CDR1 KGHSH and CDR2 LQKENI. The CDR3 here is CASFTPGTDHNEQFF. Here the CDR3 DNA reads TGTGCCAGCTTCACCCCCGGGACAGATCACAATGAGCAGTTCTTC.

Details on this clone: This CDR3 is also generated by other DNA sequences in the sample. V is TRBV12-2 and J is TRBJ2-4; the table assigns TRBD1, which was not confirmed against the DNA. TRBV12-2 is designated a pseudogene. The CDR3 runs 18 residues. CDR3 sequence reads: CASRYNSGTGVAKNIQYF. Here the CDR3 DNA reads TGTGCAAGTCGTTATAATTCCGGGACAGGGGTGGCCAAAAACATCCAGTACTTC.

This chain connects TRBV19 to TRBJ1-2; TRBD1 might be the D (6 bases). The CDR3 runs to 13 residues. The V gene's germline CDR1 is LNHDA and CDR2 SQIVND (reference sequence). V gave up 4 bases and J gave up 7 bases, with 13 bases separating them. The CDR3 region has the DNA TGTGCCAGTAGTACCTCCCTCAGGGGTGGCTACACCTTC. It yields the protein CASSTSLRGGYTF.

The chain couples TRBV28 to TRBJ1-2; no firm D call. The CDR3 is 14 residues long. Germline loops: CDR1 MDHEN, CDR2 SYDVKM. V was cut by 3 bases and J by 1 base, with 9 bases left in between. In DNA form, the CDR3 reads TGTGCCAGCAGTTTTGACGGGAATAACTATGGCTACACCTTC. It codes for CASSFDGNNYGYTF.

The V gene is TRBV7-9, the J gene TRBJ2-2; 10 nucleotides match TRBD2. V gave up 2 bases and J gave up 3 bases; unmatched junction bases: 3. The CDR3 sequence is 16 residues long. Germline CDR1 is SEHNR and CDR2 is FQNEAQ (reference sequence). The CDR3 nucleotides read TGTGCCAGCAGCTTAAGCGGGAGGGCTTACACCGGGGAGCTGTTTTTT. Its protein is CASSLSGRAYTGELFF.

This clone was found once. This chain connects TRBV5-1 to TRBJ2-2, with TRBD1 matching 8 bases. There are 15 residues in the CDR3. Trimming took 2 bases from V and 1 from J; bases not matched to a gene: 1. Per germline, CDR1 SGHRS and CDR2 YFSETQ. Here the CDR3 DNA reads TGCGCCAGCAGCTTCAGGGGGCAGAACACCGGGGAGCTGTTTTTT. Protein sequence: CASSFRGQNTGELFF.

J is TRBJ1-1 and V is TRBV9; 7 positions agree with TRBD1. The CDR3 is 13 residues long. Looked up from germline, CDR1 is SGDLS and CDR2 is YYNGEE. V lost 4 bases to trimming and J lost 1 base; unmatched junction nucleotides: 1. CDR3 bases: TGTGCCAGCAGCCGGACAGGGAACACTGAAGCTTTCTTT. As protein: CASSRTGNTEAFF.

This chain connects TRBV27 to TRBJ2-6; 12 positions match TRBD1. The J segment lost 0 bases and the V segment lost 2 bases, leaving 8 bases of the junction unmatched. This CDR3 region has 20 residues. Germline-derived CDR1 and CDR2 are MNHEY and SMNVEV (reference sequence). CDR3 coding DNA: TGTGCCAGCAGTTTAGGGCCGGGACAGGGGGCGCTCTCTGGGGCCAACGTCCTGACTTTC. The encoded protein is CASSLGPGQGALSGANVLTF.

The chain is built from TRBV7-9 and TRBJ2-1; the D gene could be TRBD1 or TRBD2 (5 bases each). Trimming took 1 base from V and 6 from J, leaving 13 bases between them. CDR1 and CDR2 from the germline V gene are SEHNR and FQNEAQ (reference sequence). The CDR3 loop spans 15 amino acids. The CDR3 is CASSLVRGLFNEQFF. DNA for the CDR3: TGTGCCAGCAGCTTAGTCCGGGGCCTTTTCAATGAGCAGTTCTTC.

The chain combines TRBV2 with TRBJ2-1; D not resolved. The germline CDR1 and CDR2 sequences are SNHLY and FYNNEI. This CDR3 has 13 residues. Trimming pared 4 bases from V and 6 bases from J, leaving 10 bases between. CDR3 sequence: CASSVSGLNEQFF. The CDR3, as DNA: TGTGCCAGCAGTGTATCCGGCCTCAATGAGCAGTTCTTC.

The chain is built from TRBV18 and TRBJ2-2, with 9 bases lining up with TRBD1. V shed 5 bases, J shed 3 bases, and the junction held 4 bases outside the gene matches. The CDR3 totals 15 residues. Per the germline V gene, CDR1 is KGHSH and CDR2 is LQKENI. In DNA form, the CDR3 reads TGTGCCAGCTCAGCGGGACAGGGTTACACCGGGGAGCTGTTTTTT. Residues: CASSAGQGYTGELFF.

This rearrangement joins TRBV11-2 to TRBJ1-5; the D gene is possibly TRBD1 (6 bases). Trimming pared 0 bases from V and 6 bases from J, leaving 12 bases between. This CDR3 region has 15 residues. In germline, CDR1 is SGHAT, CDR2 FQNNGV. This CDR3 reads CASSLDAQGSQPQHF. The DNA of the CDR3 is TGTGCCAGCAGCTTAGACGCACAGGGTTCTCAGCCCCAGCATTTT.

This chain joins TRBV9 and TRBJ2-3, with unresolved D. The CDR3 is 11 residues long. Germline loops: CDR1 SGDLS, CDR2 YYNGEE. V shed 3 bases and J shed 4 bases, with 3 bases lying between them. The CDR3 is CASSDADTQYF. The CDR3 coding sequence is TGTGCCAGCAGCGATGCAGATACGCAGTATTTT.